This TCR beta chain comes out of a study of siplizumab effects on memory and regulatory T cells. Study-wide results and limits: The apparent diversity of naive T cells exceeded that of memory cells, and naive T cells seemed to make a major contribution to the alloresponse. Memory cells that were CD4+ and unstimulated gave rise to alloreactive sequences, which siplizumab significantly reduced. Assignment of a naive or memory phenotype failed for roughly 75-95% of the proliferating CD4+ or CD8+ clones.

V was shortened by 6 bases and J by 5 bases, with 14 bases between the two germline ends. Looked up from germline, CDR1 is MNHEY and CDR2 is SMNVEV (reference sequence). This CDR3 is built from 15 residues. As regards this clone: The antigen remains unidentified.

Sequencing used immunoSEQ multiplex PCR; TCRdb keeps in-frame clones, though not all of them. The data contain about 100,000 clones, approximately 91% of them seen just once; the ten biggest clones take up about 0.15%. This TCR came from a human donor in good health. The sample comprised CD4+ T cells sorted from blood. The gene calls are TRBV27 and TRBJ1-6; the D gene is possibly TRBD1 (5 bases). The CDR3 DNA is TGTGCCAGCAGCCCAGGGATCGGTCATAATTCACCCCTCCACTTT. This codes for CASSPGIGHNSPLHF.